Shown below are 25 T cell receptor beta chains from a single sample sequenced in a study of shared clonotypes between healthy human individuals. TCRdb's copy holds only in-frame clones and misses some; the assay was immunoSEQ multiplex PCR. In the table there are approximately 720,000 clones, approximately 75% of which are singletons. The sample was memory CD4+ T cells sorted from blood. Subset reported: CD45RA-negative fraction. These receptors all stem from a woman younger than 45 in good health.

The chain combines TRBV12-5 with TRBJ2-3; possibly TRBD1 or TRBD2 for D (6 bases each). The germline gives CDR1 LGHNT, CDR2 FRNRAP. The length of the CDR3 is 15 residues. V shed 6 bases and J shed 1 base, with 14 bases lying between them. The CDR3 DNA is TGTGCTAGTGGCTCGGGGGCTGGTGGCACAGATACGCAGTATTTT. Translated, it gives CASGSGAGGTDTQYF.

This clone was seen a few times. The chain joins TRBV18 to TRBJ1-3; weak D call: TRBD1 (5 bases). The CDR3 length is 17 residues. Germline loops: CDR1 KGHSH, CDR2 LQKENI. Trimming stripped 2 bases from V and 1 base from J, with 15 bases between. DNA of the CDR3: TGTGCCAGCTCACCAAAAACGCCAGGGACGTCTGGAAACACCATATATTTT. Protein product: CASSPKTPGTSGNTIYF.

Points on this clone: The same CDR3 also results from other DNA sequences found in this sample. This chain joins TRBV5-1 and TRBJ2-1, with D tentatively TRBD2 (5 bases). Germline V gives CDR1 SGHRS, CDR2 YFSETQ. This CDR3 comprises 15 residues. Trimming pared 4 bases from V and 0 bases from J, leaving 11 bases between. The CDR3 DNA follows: TGCGCCAGCAGCGAGGACTTAAGCTCCTACAATGAGCAGTTCTTC. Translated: CASSEDLSSYNEQFF.

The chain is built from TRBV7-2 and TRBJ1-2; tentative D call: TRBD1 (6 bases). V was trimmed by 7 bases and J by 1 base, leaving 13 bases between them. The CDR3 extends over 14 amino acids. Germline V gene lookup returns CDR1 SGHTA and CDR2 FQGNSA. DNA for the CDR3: TGTGCCAGCACCCGGGACAAATTTAACTATGGCTACACCTTC. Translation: CASTRDKFNYGYTF. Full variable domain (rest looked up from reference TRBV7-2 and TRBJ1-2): GAGVSQSPSNKVTEKGKDVELRCDPISGHTALYWYRQSLGQGLEFLIYFQGNSAPDKSGLPSDRFSAERTGGSVSTLTIQRTQQEDSAVYLCASTRDKFNYGYTFGSGTRLTVV.

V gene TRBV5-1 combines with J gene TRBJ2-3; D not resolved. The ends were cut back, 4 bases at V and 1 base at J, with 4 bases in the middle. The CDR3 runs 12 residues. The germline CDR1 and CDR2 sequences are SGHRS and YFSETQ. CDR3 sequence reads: CASSEGTDTQYF. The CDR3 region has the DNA TGCGCCAGCAGCGAGGGCACAGATACGCAGTATTTT.

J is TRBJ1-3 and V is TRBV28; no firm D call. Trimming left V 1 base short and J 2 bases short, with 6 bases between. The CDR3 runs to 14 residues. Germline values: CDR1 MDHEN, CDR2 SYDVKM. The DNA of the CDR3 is TGTGCCAGCAGTTTATTGACCCCTGGAAACACCATATATTTT. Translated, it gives CASSLLTPGNTIYF.

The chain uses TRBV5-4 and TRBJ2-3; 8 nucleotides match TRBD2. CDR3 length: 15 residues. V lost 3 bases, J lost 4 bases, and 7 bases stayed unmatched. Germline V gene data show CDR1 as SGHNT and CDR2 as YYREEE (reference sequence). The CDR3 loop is CASSSGGERADTQYF. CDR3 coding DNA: TGTGCCAGCAGCTCGGGAGGGGAGCGGGCAGATACGCAGTATTTT.

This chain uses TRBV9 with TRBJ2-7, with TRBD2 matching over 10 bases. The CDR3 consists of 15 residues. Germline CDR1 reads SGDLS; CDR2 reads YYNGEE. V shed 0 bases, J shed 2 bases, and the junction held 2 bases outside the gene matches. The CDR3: CASSVGGTSAYEQYF. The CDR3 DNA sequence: TGTGCCAGCAGCGTAGGCGGGACTAGCGCCTACGAGCAGTACTTC. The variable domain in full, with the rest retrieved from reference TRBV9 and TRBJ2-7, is DSGVTQTPKHLITATGQRVTLRCSPRSGDLSVYWYQQSLDQGLQFLIQYYNGEERAKGNILERFSAQQFPDLHSELNLSSLELGDSALYFCASSVGGTSAYEQYFGPGTRLTVT.

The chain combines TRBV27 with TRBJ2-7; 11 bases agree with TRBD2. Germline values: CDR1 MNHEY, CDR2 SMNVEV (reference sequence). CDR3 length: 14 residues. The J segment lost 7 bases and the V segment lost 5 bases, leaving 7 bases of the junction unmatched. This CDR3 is CASSQTSGIKEQYF. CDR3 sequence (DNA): TGTGCCAGCAGTCAGACTAGCGGGATTAAGGAGCAGTACTTC.

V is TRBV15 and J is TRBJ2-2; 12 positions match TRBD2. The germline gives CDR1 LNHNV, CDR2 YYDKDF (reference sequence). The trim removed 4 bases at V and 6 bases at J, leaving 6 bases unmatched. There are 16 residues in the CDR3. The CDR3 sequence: CATSTPSGRAAGELFF. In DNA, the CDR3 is TGTGCCACCAGCACTCCTAGCGGGAGGGCCGCCGGGGAGCTGTTTTTT.

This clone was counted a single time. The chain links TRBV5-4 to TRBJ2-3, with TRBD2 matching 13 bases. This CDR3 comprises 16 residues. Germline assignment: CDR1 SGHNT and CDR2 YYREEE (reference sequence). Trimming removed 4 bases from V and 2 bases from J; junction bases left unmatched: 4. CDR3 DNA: TGTGCCAGCAGCCCGACTAGCGGGAGGACCACAGATACGCAGTATTTT. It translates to CASSPTSGRTTDTQYF. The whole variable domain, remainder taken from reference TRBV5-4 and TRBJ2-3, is ETGVTQSPTHLIKTRGQQVTLRCSSQSGHNTVSWYQQALGQGPQFIFQYYREEENGRGNFPPRFSGLQFPNYSSELNVNALELDDSALYLCASSPTSGRTTDTQYFGPGTRLTVL.

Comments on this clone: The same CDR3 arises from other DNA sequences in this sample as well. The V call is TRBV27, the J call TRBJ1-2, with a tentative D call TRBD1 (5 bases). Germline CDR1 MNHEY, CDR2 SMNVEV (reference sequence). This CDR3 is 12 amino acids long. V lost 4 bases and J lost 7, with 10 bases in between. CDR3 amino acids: CASSSQGLGYTF. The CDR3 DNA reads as TGTGCCAGCAGTTCGCAGGGTCTTGGCTACACCTTC.

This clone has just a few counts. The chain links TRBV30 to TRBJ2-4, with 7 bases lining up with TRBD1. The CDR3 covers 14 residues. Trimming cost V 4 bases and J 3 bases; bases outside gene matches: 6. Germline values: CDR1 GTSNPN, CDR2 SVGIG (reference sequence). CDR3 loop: CAWTTGMGKNIQYF. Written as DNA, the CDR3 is TGTGCCTGGACGACAGGGATGGGCAAAAACATTCAGTACTTC.

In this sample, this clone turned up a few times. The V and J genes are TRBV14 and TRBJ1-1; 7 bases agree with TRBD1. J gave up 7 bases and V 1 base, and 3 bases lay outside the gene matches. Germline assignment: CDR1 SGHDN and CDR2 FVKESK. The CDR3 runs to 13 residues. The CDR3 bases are TGTGCCAGCAGCCAAGCAACAGGGGTTGAAGCTTTCTTT. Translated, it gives CASSQATGVEAFF.

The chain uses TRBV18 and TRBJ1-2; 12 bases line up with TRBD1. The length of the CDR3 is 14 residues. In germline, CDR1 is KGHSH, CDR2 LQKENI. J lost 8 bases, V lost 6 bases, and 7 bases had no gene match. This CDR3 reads CASSSGTGGDGYTF. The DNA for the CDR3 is TGTGCCAGCTCTTCCGGGACAGGGGGCGACGGCTACACCTTC.

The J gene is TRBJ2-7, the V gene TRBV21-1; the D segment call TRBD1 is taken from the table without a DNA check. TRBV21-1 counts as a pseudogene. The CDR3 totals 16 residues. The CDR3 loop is CASSKGGQTTAYEQYF. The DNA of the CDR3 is TGTGCCAGCAGCAAAGGGGGACAGACGACCGCCTACGAGCAGTACTTC.

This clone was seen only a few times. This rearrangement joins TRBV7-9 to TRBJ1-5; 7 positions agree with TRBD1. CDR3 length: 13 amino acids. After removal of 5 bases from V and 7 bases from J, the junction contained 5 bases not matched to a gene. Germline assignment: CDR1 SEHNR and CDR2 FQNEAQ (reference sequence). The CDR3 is CASSPTGEQPQHF. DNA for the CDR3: TGTGCCAGCAGCCCCACAGGGGAGCAGCCCCAGCATTTT.

The CDR3 protein is CASSTGTGNYGYTF. The CDR3 nucleotides read TGTGCCAGCAGCACCGGGACAGGGAACTATGGCTACACCTTC. The V and J genes are TRBV5-6 and TRBJ1-2, with TRBD1 identical over 9 bases. The CDR3 is 14 amino acids. Trimming at V came to 4 bases and at J to 2 bases, leaving 3 bases not matched to a gene. Germline V CDR1 and CDR2: SGHDT, YYEEEE.

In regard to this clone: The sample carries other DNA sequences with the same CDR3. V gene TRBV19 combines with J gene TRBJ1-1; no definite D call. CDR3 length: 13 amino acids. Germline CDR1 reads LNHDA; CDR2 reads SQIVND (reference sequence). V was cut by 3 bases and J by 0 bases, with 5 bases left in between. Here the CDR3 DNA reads TGTGCCAGTAGTATCCAGTTGAACACTGAAGCTTTCTTT. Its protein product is CASSIQLNTEAFF.

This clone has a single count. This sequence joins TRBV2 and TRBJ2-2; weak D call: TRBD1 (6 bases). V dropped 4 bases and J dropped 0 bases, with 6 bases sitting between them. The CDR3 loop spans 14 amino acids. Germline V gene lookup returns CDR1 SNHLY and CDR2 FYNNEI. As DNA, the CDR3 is TGTGCCAGCAGTGGGGACACGAACACCGGGGAGCTGTTTTTT. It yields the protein CASSGDTNTGELFF. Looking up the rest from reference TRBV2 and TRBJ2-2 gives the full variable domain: EPEVTQTPSHQVTQMGQEVILRCVPISNHLYFYWYRQILGQKVEFLVSFYNNEISEKSEIFDDQFSVERPDGSNFTLKIRSTKLEDSAMYFCASSGDTNTGELFFGEGSRLTVL.

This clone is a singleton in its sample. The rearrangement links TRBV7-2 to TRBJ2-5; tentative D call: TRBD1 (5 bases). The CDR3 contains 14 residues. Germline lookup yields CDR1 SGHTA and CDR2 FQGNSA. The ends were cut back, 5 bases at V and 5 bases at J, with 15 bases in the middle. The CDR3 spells CASSVQASVETQYF. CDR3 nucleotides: TGTGCCAGCAGCGTACAGGCCTCCGTTGAGACCCAGTACTTC.

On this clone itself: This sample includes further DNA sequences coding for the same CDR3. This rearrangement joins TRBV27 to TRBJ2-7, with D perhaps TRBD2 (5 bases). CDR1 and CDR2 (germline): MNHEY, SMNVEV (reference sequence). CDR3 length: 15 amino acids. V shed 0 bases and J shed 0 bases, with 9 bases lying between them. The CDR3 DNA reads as TGTGCCAGCAGTTTATCTTCTGGGAGCTCCTACGAGCAGTACTTC. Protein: CASSLSSGSSYEQYF.

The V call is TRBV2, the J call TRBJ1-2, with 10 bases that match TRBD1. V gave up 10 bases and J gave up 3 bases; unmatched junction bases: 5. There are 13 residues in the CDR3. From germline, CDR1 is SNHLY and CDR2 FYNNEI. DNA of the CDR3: TGTGCCACACAAGGACAGGGGGACTATGGCTACACCTTC. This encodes CATQGQGDYGYTF.

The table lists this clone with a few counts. CDR3 sequence (DNA): TGTGCCAGCAAACAGGGGGCGGCAGATACGCAGTATTTT. This encodes CASKQGAADTQYF. The V gene is TRBV7-9, the J gene TRBJ2-3, with 9 positions matching TRBD1. Germline values: CDR1 SEHNR, CDR2 FQNEAQ (reference sequence). After removal of 7 bases from V and 4 bases from J, the junction contained 3 bases not matched to a gene. This CDR3 has 13 residues.

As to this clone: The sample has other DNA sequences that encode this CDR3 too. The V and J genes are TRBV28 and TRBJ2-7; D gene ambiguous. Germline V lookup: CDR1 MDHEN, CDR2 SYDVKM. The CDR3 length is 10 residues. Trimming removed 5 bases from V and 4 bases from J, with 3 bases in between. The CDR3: CASSNYEQYF. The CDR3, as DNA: TGTGCCAGCAGTAATTACGAGCAGTACTTC. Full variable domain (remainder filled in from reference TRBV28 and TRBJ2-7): DVKVTQSSRYLVKRTGEKVFLECVQDMDHENMFWYRQDPGLGLRLIYFSYDVKMKEKGDIPEGYSVSREKKERFSLILESASTNQTSMYLCASSNYEQYFGPGTRLTVT.